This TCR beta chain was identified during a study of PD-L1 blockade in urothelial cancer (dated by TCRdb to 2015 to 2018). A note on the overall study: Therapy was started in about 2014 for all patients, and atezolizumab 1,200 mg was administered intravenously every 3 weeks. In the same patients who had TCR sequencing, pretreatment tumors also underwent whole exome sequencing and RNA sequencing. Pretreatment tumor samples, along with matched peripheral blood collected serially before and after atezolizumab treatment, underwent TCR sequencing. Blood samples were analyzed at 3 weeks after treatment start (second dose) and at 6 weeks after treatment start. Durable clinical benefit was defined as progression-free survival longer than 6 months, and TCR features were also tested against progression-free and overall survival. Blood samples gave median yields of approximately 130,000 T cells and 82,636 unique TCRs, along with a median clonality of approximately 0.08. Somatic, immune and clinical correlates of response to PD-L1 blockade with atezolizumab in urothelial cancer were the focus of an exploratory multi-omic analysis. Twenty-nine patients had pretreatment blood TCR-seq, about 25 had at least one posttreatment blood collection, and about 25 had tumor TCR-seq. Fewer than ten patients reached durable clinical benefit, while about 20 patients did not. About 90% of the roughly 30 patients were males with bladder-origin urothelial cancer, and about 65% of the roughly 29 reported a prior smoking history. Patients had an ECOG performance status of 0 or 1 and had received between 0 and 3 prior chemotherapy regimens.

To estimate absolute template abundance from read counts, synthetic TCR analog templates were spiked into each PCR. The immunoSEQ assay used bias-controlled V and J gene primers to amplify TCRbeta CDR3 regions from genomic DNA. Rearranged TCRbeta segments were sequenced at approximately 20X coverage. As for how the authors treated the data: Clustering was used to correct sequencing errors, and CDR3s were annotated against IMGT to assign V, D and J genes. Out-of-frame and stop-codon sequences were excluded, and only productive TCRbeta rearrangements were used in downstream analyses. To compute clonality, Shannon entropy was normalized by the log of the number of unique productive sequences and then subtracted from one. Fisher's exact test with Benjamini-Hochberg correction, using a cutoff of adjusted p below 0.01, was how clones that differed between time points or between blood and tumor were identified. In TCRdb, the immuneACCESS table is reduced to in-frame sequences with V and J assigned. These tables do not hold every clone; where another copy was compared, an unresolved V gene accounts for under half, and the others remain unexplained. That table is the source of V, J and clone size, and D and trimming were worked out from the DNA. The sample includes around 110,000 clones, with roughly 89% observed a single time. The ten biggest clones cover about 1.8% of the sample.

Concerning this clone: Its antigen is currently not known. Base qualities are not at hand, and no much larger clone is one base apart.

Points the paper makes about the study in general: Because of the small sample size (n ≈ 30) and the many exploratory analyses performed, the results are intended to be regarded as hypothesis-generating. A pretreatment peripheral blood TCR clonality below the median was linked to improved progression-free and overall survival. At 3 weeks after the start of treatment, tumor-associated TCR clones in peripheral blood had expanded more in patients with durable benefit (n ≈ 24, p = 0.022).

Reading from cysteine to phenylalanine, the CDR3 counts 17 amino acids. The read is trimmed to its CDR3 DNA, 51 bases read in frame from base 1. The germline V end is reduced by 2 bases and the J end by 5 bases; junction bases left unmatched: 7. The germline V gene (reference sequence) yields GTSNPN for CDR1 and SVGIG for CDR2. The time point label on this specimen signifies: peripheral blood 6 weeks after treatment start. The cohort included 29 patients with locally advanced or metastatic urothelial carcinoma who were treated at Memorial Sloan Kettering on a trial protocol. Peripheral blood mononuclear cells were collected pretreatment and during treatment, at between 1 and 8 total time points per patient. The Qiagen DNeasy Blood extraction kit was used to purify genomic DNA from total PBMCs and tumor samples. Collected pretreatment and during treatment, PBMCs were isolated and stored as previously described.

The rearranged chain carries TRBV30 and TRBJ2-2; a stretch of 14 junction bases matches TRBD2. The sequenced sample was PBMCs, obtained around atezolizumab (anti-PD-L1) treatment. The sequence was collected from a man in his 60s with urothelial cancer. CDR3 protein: CAWSLGTSGSRTGELFF. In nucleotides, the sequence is TGTGCCTGGAGTCTCGGGACTAGCGGGAGTCGAACCGGGGAGCTGTTTTTT.